The 30 T cell receptor beta chains listed next were all sequenced from one sample in a study of blood T cell repertoires in COVID-19. Here immunoSEQ multiplex PCR was the method, and the copy in TCRdb shows in-frame clones only, minus some. The profile covers roughly 270,000 clones, with less than 85% appearing a single time and about 2.3% taken by the ten largest. Input material: PBMCs or T cells enriched from blood (not recorded which). The receptors here all came from a woman aged 45-59 years who had recovered from COVID-19.

The rearrangement links TRBV6-1 to TRBJ1-5; TRBD1 aligns across 7 bases. The V gene's germline CDR1 is MNHNS and CDR2 SASEGT. The V and J ends lost 2 bases and 2 bases, in that order; junction bases with no gene match: 9. There are 17 residues in the CDR3. The CDR3 nucleotides are TGTGCCAGCAGTGAAAGCAGTAGGGGGCTCGGCAATCAGCCCCAGCATTTT. The encoded protein is CASSESSRGLGNQPQHF.

The chain employs TRBV29-1 and TRBJ1-2; 8 nucleotides align to TRBD1. The CDR3 spans 14 residues. The V gene end was trimmed by 5 bases and the J gene end by 2 bases; junction bases not matched to a gene: 7. Germline lookup yields CDR1 SQVTM and CDR2 ANQGSEA. Here the CDR3 DNA reads TGCAGCGTTACAGGGGGGTTCGGCAACTATGGCTACACCTTC. Translated, it gives CSVTGGFGNYGYTF.

J is TRBJ1-1 and V is TRBV12-3 or TRBV12-4; 8 bases match TRBD1. The CDR3 runs 12 residues. With 6 bases clipped from V and 10 bases from J, the junction kept 7 bases outside the gene matches. The DNA of the CDR3 is TGTGCCAGCAGGGCGACAGGGGCGAGAGCTTTCTTT. The encoded protein is CASRATGARAFF.

The rearrangement links TRBV5-4 to TRBJ2-3; 12 positions agree with TRBD2. This CDR3 contains 18 residues. Germline lookup yields CDR1 SGHNT and CDR2 YYREEE (reference sequence). The junction had 9 bases not matched to a gene; V was cut back by 1 base and J by 3 bases. CDR3 in amino acids: CASSLRLAGGPRTDTQYF. CDR3 nucleotides: TGTGCCAGCAGCTTGAGGCTAGCGGGAGGGCCGAGAACAGATACGCAGTATTTT.

The rearrangement uses TRBV14 and TRBJ1-2; TRBD1 might be the D (6 bases). The CDR3 covers 16 residues. CDR1 SGHDN and CDR2 FVKESK come from the germline V gene. Trimming left V 0 bases short and J 5 bases short, with 16 bases between. The CDR3 region is CASSQDSGGGRYGYTF. DNA for the CDR3: TGTGCCAGCAGCCAAGATTCAGGTGGGGGCCGGTATGGCTACACCTTC. Combining the CDR3 with reference TRBV14 and TRBJ1-2 gives the whole variable domain EAGVTQFPSHSVIEKGQTVTLRCDPISGHDNLYWYRRVMGKEIKFLLHFVKESKQDESGMPNNRFLAERTGGTYSTLKVQPAELEDSGVYFCASSQDSGGGRYGYTFGSGTRLTVV.

This chain links TRBV28 with TRBJ2-7; D may be TRBD1 (5 bases). The CDR3 loop spans 13 amino acids. The germline V and J ends were trimmed by 6 bases and 3 bases, with 12 bases remaining between them. CDR1 and CDR2 from the germline V gene are MDHEN and SYDVKM. CDR3 sequence reads: CASRGPGIYEQYF. The CDR3 nucleotides are TGTGCCAGCAGGGGGCCGGGTATCTACGAGCAGTACTTC.

This rearrangement joins TRBV9 to TRBJ1-4; D gene unclear. The CDR3 contains 16 residues. From germline, CDR1 is SGDLS and CDR2 YYNGEE. V gave up 0 bases and J gave up 2 bases, with 11 bases separating them. DNA of the CDR3: TGTGCCAGCAGCGTAGCTCCCCAGTTGACTAATGAAAAACTGTTTTTT. As protein: CASSVAPQLTNEKLFF.

The chain joins TRBV9 to TRBJ2-1, with TRBD2 matching 9 bases. V gave up 4 bases and J gave up 4 bases; unmatched junction bases: 9. Germline-derived CDR1 and CDR2 are SGDLS and YYNGEE. The CDR3 runs to 16 residues. The CDR3 is CASSPGGLAGYNEQFF. CDR3 sequence (DNA): TGTGCCAGCAGCCCAGGGGGACTAGCTGGTTACAATGAGCAGTTCTTC.

This clone was seen only once. The chain combines TRBV2 with TRBJ1-4; 11 bases match TRBD1. The germline V gene has CDR1 SNHLY and CDR2 FYNNEI. V shed 7 bases, J shed 5 bases, and the junction held 6 bases outside the gene matches. The CDR3 runs 15 residues. The CDR3 DNA sequence: TGTGCCAGCACCGGGACAGGGGGGTCCAATGAAAAACTGTTTTTT. Its protein product is CASTGTGGSNEKLFF.

This clone was counted between two and nine times. The rearrangement joins TRBV3-1 (or the pseudogene TRBV3-2) to TRBJ2-7; no definite D call. Germline V CDR1 and CDR2: LGHDT, YNNKEL (reference sequence). The CDR3 is 16 residues long. V was trimmed by 0 bases and J by 3 bases, leaving 15 bases between them. CDR3 sequence reads: CASSQDLFSFFYEQYF. As DNA, the CDR3 is TGTGCCAGCAGCCAAGATCTTTTTAGCTTTTTCTACGAGCAGTACTTC.

The V and J genes are TRBV6-5 and TRBJ2-7, with TRBD2 matching 7 bases. The length of the CDR3 is 14 residues. Germline V gene sequence: CDR1 MNHEY, CDR2 SVGAGI. Losses at the gene ends were 6 bases for V and 3 bases for J; bases not matched to a gene: 8. CDR3 in amino acids: CASSLTSRYYEQYF. The DNA for the CDR3 is TGTGCCAGCAGCCTGACTAGCCGGTACTACGAGCAGTACTTC.

The chain joins TRBV3-1 (or the pseudogene TRBV3-2) to TRBJ2-7, with TRBD1 identical over 7 bases. V shed 5 bases, J shed 4 bases, and the junction held 8 bases outside the gene matches. Germline V gene lookup returns CDR1 LGHDT and CDR2 YNNKEL (reference sequence). The CDR3 runs 14 residues. As DNA, the CDR3 is TGTGCCAGCAGCGCGCAACAGGGGCCATACGAGCAGTACTTC. This sequence encodes CASSAQQGPYEQYF.

The rearrangement links TRBV2 to TRBJ2-6, with D maybe TRBD2 (5 bases). The CDR3 totals 14 residues. Trimming cost V 6 bases and J 4 bases, with 10 bases left between them. Germline V gene data show CDR1 as SNHLY and CDR2 as FYNNEI. In DNA form, the CDR3 reads TGTGCCAGCAGCGACGGGATGGGGGCCAACGTCCTGACTTTC. It yields the protein CASSDGMGANVLTF.

The J gene is TRBJ2-2, the V gene TRBV5-1; 8 positions match TRBD1. The germline V gene encodes CDR1 SGHRS and CDR2 YFSETQ. The ends lost 0 bases at V and 8 bases at J; junction bases unmatched: 6. The CDR3 totals 15 residues. The CDR3: CASSLVSGGKGELFF. CDR3 coding DNA: TGCGCCAGCAGCTTGGTATCAGGGGGCAAGGGGGAGCTGTTTTTT.

The chain has TRBV5-1 and TRBJ1-1; no reliable D call. Germline values: CDR1 SGHRS, CDR2 YFSETQ. V was pared by 4 bases and J by 5 bases, with 18 bases between. The CDR3 extends over 15 amino acids. The chain's CDR3 is CASSTDFLGGTEAFF. The CDR3 nucleotides are TGCGCCAGCAGCACTGATTTTTTGGGAGGAACTGAAGCTTTCTTT.

This chain uses TRBV7-7 with TRBJ2-7; maybe TRBD2 (6 bases). The CDR3 totals 15 residues. Trimming cost V 4 bases and J 7 bases, with 20 bases left between them. CDR1 is SSHAT, CDR2 FNYEAQ, per germline (reference sequence). DNA of the CDR3: TGTGCCAGCAGCTCTCGGCCCGGGGCCGGAGGGGAGCAGTACTTC. Amino acids: CASSSRPGAGGEQYF.

The chain links TRBV27 to TRBJ1-2; D is possibly TRBD1 (6 bases). Germline CDR1 reads MNHEY; CDR2 reads SMNVEV (reference sequence). V was clipped by 2 bases and J by 8 bases, with 12 bases between them. The CDR3 covers 13 residues. DNA of the CDR3: TGTGCCAGCAGTTTAACTCACAGGGAAGGCTACACCTTC. Translated: CASSLTHREGYTF.

The genes are TRBV27 and TRBJ2-1; D possibly corresponds to TRBD1 (7 bases). Germline lookup yields CDR1 MNHEY and CDR2 SMNVEV (reference sequence). The CDR3 spans 15 residues. The ends were cut back, 5 bases at V and 8 bases at J, with 19 bases in the middle. The CDR3 DNA reads as TGTGCCAGCAGTCTAAGGGGGCGGGGATCGGATGAGCAGTTCTTC. Translation: CASSLRGRGSDEQFF.

The gene calls are TRBV4-3 and TRBJ1-5; D not certain. Germline lookup yields CDR1 LGHNA and CDR2 YSLEER. The CDR3 contains 15 residues. Deletions cut 0 bases from V and 7 bases from J, with 13 bases between. CDR3 DNA sequence: TGCGCCAGCAGCCAAGATTCCCAACCCAGGCAGCCCCAGCATTTT. Amino acids: CASSQDSQPRQPQHF.

The chain uses TRBV1 and TRBJ2-1; TRBD1, the D gene given by the table, was not confirmed from the DNA. TRBV1 is marked as a pseudogene. The CDR3 extends over 16 amino acids. The CDR3 sequence is CTSSQDTLHTGVVSVF. Written as DNA, the CDR3 is TGCACCAGCAGCCAAGATACCCTACACACAGGGGTGGTTAGCGTCTTC.

V and J are TRBV4-1 and TRBJ2-3, with 8 bases identical to TRBD2. The CDR3 has 19 amino acids. The germline gives CDR1 MGHRA, CDR2 YSYEKL. V gave up 2 bases and J gave up 0 bases; unmatched junction bases: 13. The CDR3 region has the DNA TGCGCCAGCAGCCAATCCACCGGGAGGGCTAGCGGGAGCACAGATACGCAGTATTTT. It codes for CASSQSTGRASGSTDTQYF.

This clone was recorded a few times. The gene calls are TRBV27 and TRBJ1-4, with D hard to call. The CDR3 length is 15 residues. V shed 4 bases and J shed 4 bases, with 13 bases lying between them. Germline V lookup: CDR1 MNHEY, CDR2 SMNVEV (reference sequence). The CDR3 spells CASSSPASLNEKLFF. The CDR3 region has the DNA TGTGCCAGCAGTTCCCCGGCTAGCCTTAATGAAAAACTGTTTTTT.

In this sample, this clone turned up a few times. The rearrangement links TRBV18 to TRBJ1-6, with D possibly being TRBD1 (6 bases). CDR3 length: 13 residues. Germline CDR1 KGHSH, CDR2 LQKENI. The V end was cut by 3 bases, the J end by 9 bases, with 9 bases between. The CDR3 bases are TGTGCCAGCTCACCCTTAGGGGGTTCACCCCTCCACTTT. This sequence encodes CASSPLGGSPLHF. Full variable domain (outside the CDR3, taken from reference TRBV18 and TRBJ1-6): NAGVMQNPRHLVRRRGQEARLRCSPMKGHSHVYWYRQLPEEGLKFMVYLQKENIIDESGMPKERFSAEFPKEGPSILRIQQVVRGDSAAYFCASSPLGGSPLHFGNGTRLTVT.

The sample holds a few counts of this clone. The rearrangement uses TRBV1 and TRBJ2-2; TRBD2 is taken as the D call from the table, unchecked against the DNA. TRBV1 is a pseudogene segment. This CDR3 comprises 16 residues. The CDR3: CTSSQERGFGTGELFF. For the CDR3, the DNA is TGCACCAGCAGCCAAGAACGGGGGTTTGGTACCGGGGAGCTGTTTTTT.

This clone came up a few times. Germline and junction disagree at one end, which may indicate a read error. The rearrangement links TRBV5-4 to TRBJ2-2; D not certain. The CDR3 loop spans 14 amino acids. The V gene's germline CDR1 is SGHNT and CDR2 YYREEE (reference sequence). CDR3 protein: CASSSLHSTEELFF. Written as DNA, the CDR3 is TGTGCCAGCAGCTCGCTCCACTCAACCGAGGAGCTGTTTTTT.

The genes are TRBV27 and TRBJ1-2; 12 bases are shared with TRBD1. V lost 3 bases to trimming and J lost 2 bases; unmatched junction nucleotides: 4. The V gene's germline CDR1 is MNHEY and CDR2 SMNVEV (reference sequence). The CDR3 is 16 amino acids. Written as DNA, the CDR3 is TGTGCCAGCAGTTTGGGACAGGGGGCTGGAAACTATGGCTACACCTTC. Translating gives CASSLGQGAGNYGYTF.

This clone has only a few counts. V gene TRBV5-1 combines with J gene TRBJ1-6, with 10 bases identical to TRBD1. The CDR3 length is 15 residues. CDR1 and CDR2 (germline): SGHRS, YFSETQ. V dropped 4 bases and J dropped 6; count of bases not matched to a gene: 4. The CDR3 region has the DNA TGCGCCAGCAGCCGTAGGGACAGGGGTAATTCACCCCTCCACTTT. Translating gives CASSRRDRGNSPLHF.

This clone was picked up one time. J is TRBJ2-3 and V is TRBV12-5; D is undetermined. Germline V gene sequence: CDR1 LGHNT, CDR2 FRNRAP. V was trimmed by 8 bases and J by 2 bases, leaving 17 bases between them. The CDR3 totals 15 residues. CDR3 sequence reads: CASRPRRDVTDTQYF. CDR3 in DNA: TGTGCTAGTCGACCCCGGAGAGATGTCACAGATACGCAGTATTTT.

This clone has more than one count but fewer than ten. This chain joins TRBV30 and TRBJ1-2; maybe TRBD1 (6 bases). With 2 bases removed from V and 7 bases from J, the gap between germline ends came to 11 bases. Germline V gene lookup returns CDR1 GTSNPN and CDR2 SVGIG (reference sequence). The length of the CDR3 is 12 residues. CDR3 DNA: TGTGCCTGGAGTCTCACAGGGTCTGGCTACACCTTC. Its translation: CAWSLTGSGYTF.

J is TRBJ1-5 and V is TRBV30; 8 positions agree with TRBD1. CDR3 length: 20 amino acids. The germline gives CDR1 GTSNPN, CDR2 SVGIG (reference sequence). With 0 bases clipped from V and 3 bases from J, the junction kept 19 bases outside the gene matches. CDR3 sequence: CAWSVGFGQGAWEHNQPQHF. CDR3 nucleotide sequence: TGTGCCTGGAGTGTAGGGTTTGGGCAGGGGGCCTGGGAGCACAATCAGCCCCAGCATTTT.